Shown below are 10 T cell receptor beta chains from a single sample sequenced in a study of vaccination and CD4 T cells after COVID-19. TCRdb passed the PCR reads through MiXCR, listing each CDR3 protein once. The data hold tens of thousands of distinct CDR3 sequences, with around three fifths observed a single time. Sequencing was performed on CD4+ T cells from blood, taken before SARS-CoV-2 vaccination. The receptors were gathered from a human donor who had recovered from COVID-19.

The gene calls are TRBV20-1 and TRBJ1-6; TRBD1 is a possible D gene (5 bases). This CDR3 region has 13 residues. From germline, CDR1 is DFQATT and CDR2 SNEGSKA (reference sequence). The V end lost 0 bases, the J end lost 8 bases, and 8 bases lay between the germline ends. CDR3 nucleotide sequence: TGCAGTGCTAGAGATCTAGGGGATTCACCCCTCCACTTT. It codes for CSARDLGDSPLHF.

CDR3: CSALPNGAGYGYTF. The CDR3 nucleotides are TGCAGTGCCCTCCCCAACGGCGCTGGGTATGGCTACACCTTC. The chain has TRBV20-1 and TRBJ1-2; D call uncertain. Germline V CDR1 and CDR2: DFQATT, SNEGSKA (reference sequence). V was pared by 6 bases and J by 5 bases, with 19 bases between. CDR3 length equals 14 residues.

This clonotype was seen only a few times. The chain recombines TRBV5-4 with TRBJ2-5; a possible D gene is TRBD2 (5 bases). V lost 0 bases and J lost 4, with 10 bases in between. CDR1 is SGHNT, CDR2 YYREEE, per germline (reference sequence). CDR3 length equals 14 residues. The CDR3 loop reads CASSLAGGGETQYF. The DNA of the CDR3 is TGTGCCAGCAGCTTGGCCGGAGGAGGAGAGACCCAGTACTTC.

The chain is built from TRBV20-1 and TRBJ2-5, with a tentative D call TRBD1 (6 bases). Looked up from germline, CDR1 is DFQATT and CDR2 is SNEGSKA (reference sequence). There are 14 residues in the CDR3. Deletions cut 6 bases from V and 0 bases from J, with 14 bases between. CDR3 protein: CSARGPRYQETQYF. For the CDR3, the DNA is TGCAGTGCCAGGGGACCTCGGTACCAAGAGACCCAGTACTTC.

The rearrangement joins TRBV6-1 to TRBJ2-1; maybe TRBD2 (6 bases). Per germline, CDR1 MNHNS and CDR2 SASEGT. This CDR3 contains 14 residues. V gave up 6 bases and J gave up 11 bases, with 20 bases separating them. The CDR3 region is CASRRDSRGLQQFF. DNA of the CDR3: TGTGCCAGCAGGCGGGACTCTCGGGGACTGCAGCAGTTCTTC.

V gene TRBV12-3 or TRBV12-4 combines with J gene TRBJ1-1; tentative D call: TRBD1 (6 bases). Deletions cut 4 bases from V and 3 bases from J, with 15 bases between. This CDR3 is built from 15 residues. The CDR3 nucleotides are TGTGCCAGCAGTTGGGCTGGGGGGGCCGACACTGAAGCTTTCTTT. Encoded protein: CASSWAGGADTEAFF.

CDR3 residues: CASSLYGTAGSETQYF. The CDR3 DNA is TGCGCCAGCAGCTTGTACGGGACAGCCGGTTCGGAGACCCAGTACTTC. The rearrangement uses TRBV5-1 and TRBJ2-5; 7 nucleotides agree with TRBD1. Germline V CDR1 and CDR2: SGHRS, YFSETQ. The CDR3 length is 16 residues. The J segment lost 5 bases and the V segment lost 1 base, leaving 11 bases of the junction unmatched.

The V gene is TRBV5-8, the J gene TRBJ1-1; D unclear. CDR3 size: 14 residues. Trimming pared 0 bases from V and 3 bases from J, leaving 9 bases between. The germline V gene encodes CDR1 SGHTS and CDR2 YDEGEE. CDR3 DNA: TGTGCCAGCAGCTTGGTATCCACGTACACTGAAGCTTTCTTT. It codes for CASSLVSTYTEAFF.

This clonotype has just a few counts. The chain couples TRBV20-1 to TRBJ1-5; 8 bases are shared with TRBD1. The trim removed 6 bases at V and 5 bases at J, leaving 9 bases unmatched. Per germline, CDR1 DFQATT and CDR2 SNEGSKA (reference sequence). The CDR3 has 14 residues. In nucleotides, the CDR3 is TGCAGTGCCCATCCAGGACAGGGTGATCAGCCCCAGCATTTT. The encoded protein is CSAHPGQGDQPQHF.

The chain couples TRBV7-9 to TRBJ2-7; 7 bases agree with TRBD1. Germline CDR1 and CDR2: SEHNR and FQNEAQ (reference sequence). With V trimmed by 4 bases and J by 2 bases, 5 bases remained unmatched. There are 14 residues in the CDR3. The CDR3 sequence is CASSSTGFPYEQYF. In DNA, the CDR3 is TGTGCCAGCAGCTCGACAGGGTTTCCCTACGAGCAGTACTTC.